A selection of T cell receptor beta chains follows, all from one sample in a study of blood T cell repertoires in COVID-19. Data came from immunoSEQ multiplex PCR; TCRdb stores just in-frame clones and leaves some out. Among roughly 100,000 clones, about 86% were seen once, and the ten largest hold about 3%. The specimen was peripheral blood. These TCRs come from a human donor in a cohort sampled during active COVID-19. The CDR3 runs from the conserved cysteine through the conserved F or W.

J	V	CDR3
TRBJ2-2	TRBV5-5	CASSLASGRATGELFF
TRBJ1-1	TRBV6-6	CASSRDRALEAFF
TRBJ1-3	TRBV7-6	CASSSPTGDPGNTIYF
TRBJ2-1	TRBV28	CASSLRGRAANEQFF
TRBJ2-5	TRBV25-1	CASSAPPGLAGRETQYF
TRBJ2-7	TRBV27	CASSFPSSGFYEQYF
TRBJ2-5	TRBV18	CASQWAYQETQYF
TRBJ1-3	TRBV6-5	CASSYDRSLGNTIYF
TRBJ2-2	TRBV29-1	CSARRQGAGELFF
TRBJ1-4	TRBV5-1	CASSPVAGQGNEKLFF
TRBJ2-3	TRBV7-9	CAMREGSGGTDTQYF
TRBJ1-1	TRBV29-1	CSVDRDSRNTEAFF
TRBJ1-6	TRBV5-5	CASSINGDRATNNSPLHF
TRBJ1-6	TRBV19	CASSTTGYGSPLHF
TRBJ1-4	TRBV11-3	CASSFNAPGQEGYGVFF
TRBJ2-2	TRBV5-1	CASSFYGTGGASGRTGELFF
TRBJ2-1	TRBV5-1	CASSLAGSVQLNEQFF
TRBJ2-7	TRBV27	CASSLKQGDEQYF
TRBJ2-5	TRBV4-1	CASSQDPGGRETQYF
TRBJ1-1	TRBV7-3	CASRSQGRAATEAFF
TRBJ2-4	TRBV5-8	CASSSGTELAKNIQYF
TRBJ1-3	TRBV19	CASSMTGAGNTIYF
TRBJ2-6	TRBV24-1	CATSDPRSGANVLTF
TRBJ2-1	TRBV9	CASSVEGSGSYHEQFF
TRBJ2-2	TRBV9	CASSVGLAVNTGELFF
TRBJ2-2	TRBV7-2	CASSLAYGTGELFF
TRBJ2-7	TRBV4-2	CASSQDAGGLGSYEQYF
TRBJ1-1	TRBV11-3	CASSLGRNTEAFF
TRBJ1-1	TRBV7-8	CASSLEANTEAFF
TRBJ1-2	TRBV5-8	CASSRGQVYGYTF
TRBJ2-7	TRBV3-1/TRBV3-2	CASSQRQGVPYEQYF
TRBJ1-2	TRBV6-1	CASSEPYGTDNYGYTF
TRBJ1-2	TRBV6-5	CASSYSGSYGYTF
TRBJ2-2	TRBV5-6	CASSLRGSTGELFF
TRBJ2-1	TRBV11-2	CASSPRTSGVYEQFF
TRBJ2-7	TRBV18	CASSPNRGQNEQYF
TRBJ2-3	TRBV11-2	CASSFVIRAGLKDTQYF
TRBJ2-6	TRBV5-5	CASSLATGPGANVLTF
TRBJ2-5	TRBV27	CASSSRWQETQYF
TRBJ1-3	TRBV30	CAWSSGVSGNTIYF
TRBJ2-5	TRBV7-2	CASSFSRGGQETQYF
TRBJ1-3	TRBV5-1	CASSLQGSGNTIYF
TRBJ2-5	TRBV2	CASSEEQQPQETQYF
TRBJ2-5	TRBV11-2	CASRAEGYWTQYF
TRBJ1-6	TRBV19	CASSLRDRGRTPLHF
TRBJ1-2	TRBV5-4	CASSKRTRGANYGYTF
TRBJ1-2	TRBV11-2	CASSLGTGKYGYTF
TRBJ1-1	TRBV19	CASITGTNTEAFF
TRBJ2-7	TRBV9	CASSPSASGRAREQYF
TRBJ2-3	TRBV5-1	CASSLGQGFTDTQYF
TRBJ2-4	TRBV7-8	CASSLARSQLAKNIQYF